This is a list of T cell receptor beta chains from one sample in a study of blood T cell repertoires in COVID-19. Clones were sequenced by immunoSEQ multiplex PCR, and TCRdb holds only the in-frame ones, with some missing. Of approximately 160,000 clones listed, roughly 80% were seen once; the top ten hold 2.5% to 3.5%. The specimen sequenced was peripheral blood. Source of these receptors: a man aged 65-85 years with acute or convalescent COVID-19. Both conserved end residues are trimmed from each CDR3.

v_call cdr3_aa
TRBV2 ASTRGGSYEQY
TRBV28 ASSLTGNYGYT
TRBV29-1 SVVRGTDTQY
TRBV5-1 ASSSVIGETQY
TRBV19 ASSITSGRANEQF
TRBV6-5 ASKEGQGNTEAF
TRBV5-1 ASSYDRVDTEAF
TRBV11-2 ASSISREVRTEAF
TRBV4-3 ASGTGGRDEQF
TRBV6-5 ASGRGDSSYEQY
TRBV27 AIGRPPGGANTGELF
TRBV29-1 SGTGLNEQF
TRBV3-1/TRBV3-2 ASSLGLDMNTEAF
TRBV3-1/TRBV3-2 ASSQGRNEQY
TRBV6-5 ASSYSEAGGNTEAF
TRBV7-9 ASQGQSEQF
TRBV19 ASSTGQINYGYT
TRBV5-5 ASSFLGDNFYEQY
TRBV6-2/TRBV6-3 ASSYSQGVTEAF
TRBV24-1 ATSDFSGGSPDTQY
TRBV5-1 ASSLVQRAQETQY
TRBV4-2 ASSQDGYSPLH
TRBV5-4 ASSLHSNGYT
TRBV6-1 ASSEYAYTLGSQPQH
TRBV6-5 ASRRTGTGEETQY
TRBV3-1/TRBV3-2 ASSQGGGRNYGYT
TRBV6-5 ASEEQGRTEAF
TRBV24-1 ATSDPPGEPGNTIY
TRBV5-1 ASSLDSGGAGRNEQF
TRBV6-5 ASSANRGLWEQY
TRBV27 ASSFWGGTEAF
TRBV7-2 ASSSGLRNSPLH
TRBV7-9 ATAGGARGYT
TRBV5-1 ASRQGFDQPQH
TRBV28 ASSPVLGGYGYT
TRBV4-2 ASSQTNTGNQPQH
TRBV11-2 ASSFPGERGVLF
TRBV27 ASSLLSSGSLSSYNEQF
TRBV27 ASSQQGSEKLF
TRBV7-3 ASSPGGTFYT
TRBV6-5 ASSYSGTGAYGYT